These T cell receptor beta chains were read from a single sample in a study of response to subunit inactivated influenza vaccine. From the RT-PCR reads, TCRdb called clonotypes with MiXCR, one entry per CDR3 protein. The sample contains over 800,000 distinct CDR3 sequences, 21% of which appear only once. Material: PBMCs from blood, obtained roughly 5 days after vaccination. These receptors all stem from a man between 45 and 60 years old who received an inactivated influenza vaccine. CDR3s include the opening cysteine and the closing phenylalanine or tryptophan. A D gene is named only where the DNA matches it firmly. The size of a clone is reported for some rows only, either as once, few or many, or as a class for expanded clones.

v_call,d_call,clone_size,j_call,cdr3_length,cdr3_aa,cdr3_nt
TRBV27,TRBD1,few,TRBJ1-6,15,CASSLGSGGNSPPHF,TGTGCCAGCAGTTTAGGCTCAGGGGGGAATTCACCCCCCCACTTT
TRBV27,TRBD1,few,TRBJ2-5,15,CASSPNRGPLQTQYF,TGTGCCAGCAGTCCAAACAGGGGCCCCCTGCAGACCCAGTACTTC
TRBV5-1,TRBD2,few,TRBJ2-4,18,CASSGTSGGASVKNIQYF,TGCGCCAGCAGCGGGACTAGCGGGGGTGCCTCAGTCAAAAACATTCAGTACTTC
TRBV10-3,TRBD1,few,TRBJ2-7,14,CAISVSGQADEQYF,TGTGCCATCAGTGTTTCAGGACAGGCCGACGAGCAGTACTTC
TRBV5-1,.,many,TRBJ2-2,13,CASSFGQPGELFF,TGCGCCAGCAGCTTCGGACAGCCCGGGGAGCTGTTTTTT
TRBV12-3/TRBV12-4,TRBD2,few,TRBJ2-5,16,CASNLVGLAEKETQYF,TGTGCCAGCAACCTCGTGGGACTAGCGGAAAAAGAGACCCAGTACTTC
TRBV20-1,.,many,TRBJ1-1,12,CSARVRNTEAFF,TGCAGTGCTAGGGTGAGAAACACTGAAGCTTTCTTT
TRBV20-1,.,few,TRBJ2-3,15,CSARDQTFSTDTQYF,TGCAGTGCTAGAGATCAGACCTTTAGCACAGATACGCAGTATTTT
TRBV10-3,.,.,TRBJ1-1,16,CAISALAGWWDTEAFF,TGTGCCATCAGTGCTCTCGCAGGGTGGTGGGACACTGAAGCTTTCTTT
TRBV7-9,.,few,TRBJ1-2,16,CASSLRVAGPPYGYTF,TGTGCCAGCAGCTTACGAGTTGCCGGGCCGCCCTATGGCTACACCTTC
TRBV6-5,.,few,TRBJ1-5,17,CASSYSSLAGTRQPQHF,TGTGCCAGCAGTTACTCGAGTTTGGCAGGGACCCGGCAGCCCCAGCATTTT
TRBV11-2,TRBD2,.,TRBJ2-7,15,CASSLTSSGYYEQYF,TGTGCCAGCAGCTTAACTTCTAGCGGATACTACGAGCAGTACTTC
TRBV6-5,.,few,TRBJ2-1,16,CASSYSPGGFYNEQFF,TGTGCCAGCAGTTACTCCCCGGGGGGCTTCTACAATGAGCAGTTCTTC
TRBV11-2,.,.,TRBJ2-5,14,CASSLDLSGETQYF,TGTGCCAGCAGCTTAGATCTCTCTGGGGAGACCCAGTACTTC
TRBV4-3,TRBD2,few,TRBJ2-1,16,CASSQGPSGAYNEQFF,TGCGCCAGCAGCCAAGGGCCTAGCGGGGCTTACAATGAGCAGTTCTTC
TRBV15,.,.,TRBJ1-2,14,CATSRETTSSGYTF,TGTGCCACCAGCAGAGAGACAACGTCATCGGGCTACACCTTC
TRBV7-2,TRBD1,.,TRBJ2-1,14,CASTPAGGWNEQFF,TGTGCCAGCACCCCCGCAGGGGGCTGGAATGAGCAGTTCTTC
TRBV20-1,.,many,TRBJ2-1,15,CSARDLVGSYNEQFF,TGCAGTGCTAGAGATCTAGTTGGCTCCTACAATGAGCAGTTCTTC